This T cell receptor beta chain was captured in a study of regulatory and conventional T cells in RAG deficiency (dated by TCRdb to the late 2010s). Concerning the study at large: To compare the diversity and composition of the repertoires of Treg, conventional CD4+ and CD8+ T cells between RAG-deficient patients and healthy controls, the study applied high-throughput TCR beta sequencing. What the authors observed across the whole study: Some T-cell subset analyses were not performed for some subjects. In Omenn syndrome patients, sorted CD25-high CD127-low cells may represent peripherally activated cells rather than bona fide Treg cells. Compared with controls, Omenn syndrome and CID/AS patients had around 92-fold fewer unique TCR beta sequences in Treg cells, but only around 10-fold fewer in the other subsets. Shorter CDR3 lengths were found in all patient T-cell subsets, and >85% Treg-Tconv repertoire overlap at nucleotide and amino acid level was observed in Omenn syndrome patients. RAG-deficient patients showed markedly lower Shannon entropy and higher Simpson indices than control T-cell subpopulations.

Note on this clone: Its cognate antigen has yet to be identified. No much larger clonotype is one base removed from it; base qualities were not supplied.

Library construction relied on the immunoSEQ multiplex PCR assay. Rearranged TCR beta chain products were amplified from the genomic DNA of sorted T-cell subsets and were then sequenced. The source study handled its data this way. Shannon entropy and Simpson indices were used to measure the diversity of productive TCR beta rearrangements in each repertoire. Clonal expansion was assessed by the summed frequency of the 100 most abundant productive TCR beta clonotypes among total reads. The TRB repertoires were evaluated with a self-reactivity index based on amino acid usage at CDR3beta positions 6 and 7. Two-way ANOVA was applied to the repertoire analyses, whereas Student t or Mann-Whitney tests were applied to the flow cytometric analyses. TCRdb took over this immuneACCESS table, retaining in-frame rearrangements with V and J assigned. Such tables are incomplete; in checked studies, under half of the missing clones stem from an unresolved V gene, and the remainder is unexplained. Clone size and the V and J calls come from that table; the DNA yielded D and trimming. The sample table records under 45,000 clones; 76% of these occur just once. The ten most abundant clones make up around 3.6% of the sample.

Before genomic DNA extraction, conventional CD4+ T cells were isolated from blood as CD25-low CD127-high cells. Several healthy control donors served as the comparison group for repertoire analyses. This sample also belongs to another study, concerning regulatory T cells. From that second study: In the multiplex PCR, 52 forward TRBV primers and 13 reverse TRBJ primers were used, and assay-based and computational corrections were applied for amplification bias. Restricted unique TRB V-J pairs and skewed V and J gene usage were observed in patient repertoires, most markedly in regulatory T cells. Between CD3G-deficient patients and healthy controls, the study compared T-cell receptor beta repertoires in sorted regulatory T cells, conventional CD4+ T cells and CD8+ T cells. Peripheral blood mononuclear cells were isolated by Ficoll density separation. Within the immunoSEQ assay, multiplex PCR amplified rearranged TRB loci from genomic DNA. Sequencing of the TRB amplicons was done on an Illumina HiSeq platform. Raw sequences were error-filtered and aligned to reference gene sequences by custom algorithms and were subsequently analyzed with the immunoSEQ online tools. The frequencies of productive and nonproductive TRB rearrangements were evaluated among unique sequences as well as among total sequences. Prism software was used to run t tests, Mann-Whitney tests or two-way ANOVA for comparisons between groups.

The receptor comes from a human donor in good health. The sequenced material came from CD4+ effector T cells sorted from blood.

Read as DNA, the sequence is TGCGCCAGCAGCTCCCGGACAGGGATGGCTAATGAAAAACTGTTTTTT. Translated, it reads CASSSRTGMANEKLFF. The sequence links TRBV5-1 to TRBJ1-4, with 8 junctional bases fitting TRBD1. From the cysteine through the phenylalanine, the CDR3 covers 16 amino acids. Here the CDR3 DNA is all that survives: 48 bases in frame from base 1. According to the germline V gene, CDR1 reads SGHRS and CDR2 reads YFSETQ. V is pruned by 3 bases and J by 3 bases, leaving 7 bases of the junction without a gene match.